What follows are 15 T cell receptor beta chains derived from one specimen sequenced in a study of T cells in Graves' hyperthyroidism and ophthalmopathy. Authors of the study amplified TCR beta CDR3 regions from RNA transcripts. The TCR CDR3 first-round RT-PCR relied on the HTBI primer set. MiXCR, applied by TCRdb to the multiplex PCR reads, yields one record per CDR3 protein. The sample lists 500,000 to 650,000 distinct CDR3 sequences, 46% occurring once. Sequencing input: peripheral blood or thyroid tissue (not recorded which). The source of these receptors is an adult woman with Graves' disease, either hyperthyroidism or ophthalmopathy (not recorded which).

The J gene is TRBJ2-7, the V gene TRBV7-9, with a possible D match to TRBD2 (6 bases). Germline CDR1 SEHNR, CDR2 FQNEAQ (reference sequence). The CDR3 has 14 amino acids. V was shortened by 7 bases and J by 3 bases, with 16 bases between the two germline ends. In DNA form, the CDR3 reads TGTGCCAGCAAGTTGGGTAGCGGAGGCTACGAGCAGTACTTC. Protein product: CASKLGSGGYEQYF.

Turning to this clonotype: This may come from a read error, since a much larger clone is one base off. This chain joins TRBV7-3 and TRBJ2-7; D is uncertain. V was pared by 8 bases and J by 5 bases, with 22 bases between. Germline V gives CDR1 SGHTA, CDR2 FQGTGA. The length of the CDR3 is 15 residues. The CDR3 is CASGIDGVSRDEQYF. The CDR3 nucleotides read TGTGCCAGCGGTATAGATGGGGTTTCTAGGGACGAGCAGTACTTC.

The chain has TRBV6-1 and TRBJ2-5, with a tentative D call TRBD2 (6 bases). The CDR3 length is 14 residues. V lost 6 bases, J lost 0 bases, and 11 bases lay in between. In germline, CDR1 is MNHNS, CDR2 SASEGT. In DNA form, the CDR3 reads TGTGCCAGCAGGCCCCCGGGGGACCAAGAGACCCAGTACTTC. Amino acid sequence: CASRPPGDQETQYF.

Of note for this clonotype: A junction boundary mismatches the germline segment, possibly from a read error. The chain combines TRBV7-2 with TRBJ2-7; D assignment may be TRBD1 or TRBD2 (7 bases each). CDR1 and CDR2 (germline): SGHTA, FQGNSA. The CDR3 totals 17 residues. The CDR3 sequence is CASSGTARPGLPYEQYF. The CDR3 DNA reads TGCGCCAGCAGTGGGACAGCCAGACCGGGACTACCCTACGAGCAGTACTTC.

The chain is built from TRBV9 and TRBJ2-5, with TRBD2 identical over 8 bases. With 4 bases clipped from V and 1 base from J, the junction kept 9 bases outside the gene matches. CDR1 and CDR2 (germline): SGDLS, YYNGEE. The CDR3 is 16 residues long. In nucleotides, the CDR3 is TGTGCCAGCAGCACAGCCCTAGCGGGTGCCCAAGAGACCCAGTACTTC. It yields the protein CASSTALAGAQETQYF.

This clonotype has a count of ten or more. The chain has TRBV5-5 and TRBJ1-5; TRBD1 aligns across 7 bases. J lost 4 bases, V lost 5 bases, and 9 bases had no gene match. This CDR3 region has 15 residues. The V gene's germline CDR1 is SGHKS and CDR2 YYEKEE (reference sequence). The CDR3 loop is CASSFWDSRNQPQHF. CDR3 bases: TGTGCCAGCAGTTTTTGGGACAGTAGAAATCAGCCCCAGCATTTT.

In DNA, the CDR3 is TGTGCCAGCAGCCCCCGGGGGGGGACCACTAATAGCAATCAGCCCCAGCATTTT. Protein sequence: CASSPRGGTTNSNQPQHF. This chain links TRBV7-3 with TRBJ1-5; weak D call: TRBD1 (5 bases). The V end was cut by 5 bases, the J end by 0 bases, with 20 bases between. The CDR3 sequence is 18 residues long. Germline loops: CDR1 SGHTA, CDR2 FQGTGA. The full variable domain, in which reference TRBV7-3 and TRBJ1-5 provide the parts outside the CDR3, is GAGVSQTPSNKVTEKGKYVELRCDPISGHTALYWYRQSLGQGPEFLIYFQGTGAADDSGLPNDRFFAVRPEGSVSTLKIQRTERGDSAVYLCASSPRGGTTNSNQPQHFGDGTRLSIL.

The J gene is TRBJ1-5, the V gene TRBV15; no clear D gene. CDR3 length equals 15 residues. From germline, CDR1 is LNHNV and CDR2 YYDKDF (reference sequence). Trimming shortened V by 8 bases and J by 1 base, and 15 bases separated the two germline ends. CDR3 sequence (DNA): TGTGCCACCGGGATCGGGGTCATGAGCAATCAGCCCCAGCATTTT. This sequence encodes CATGIGVMSNQPQHF. Full variable domain (remainder filled in from reference TRBV15 and TRBJ1-5): DAMVIQNPRYQVTQFGKPVTLSCSQTLNHNVMYWYQQKSSQAPKLLFHYYDKDFNNEADTPDNFQSRRPNTSFCFLDIRSPGLGDTAMYLCATGIGVMSNQPQHFGDGTRLSIL.

This clonotype was seen ten or more times. The chain uses TRBV7-9 and TRBJ1-1, with D uncertain. CDR3 size: 14 residues. With 0 bases removed from V and 1 base from J, the gap between germline ends came to 6 bases. The germline CDR1 and CDR2 sequences are SEHNR and FQNEAQ (reference sequence). The CDR3 sequence is CASSLADGNTEAFF. CDR3 sequence (DNA): TGTGCCAGCAGCTTAGCGGACGGGAACACTGAAGCTTTCTTT.

This clonotype was observed once. The rearrangement joins TRBV7-2 to TRBJ2-7; maybe TRBD1 (6 bases). This CDR3 has 16 residues. The ends were cut back, 5 bases at V and 1 base at J, with 18 bases in the middle. Germline CDR1 SGHTA, CDR2 FQGNSA. CDR3 amino acids: CASSTKLGGGSYEQYF. In DNA, the CDR3 is TGTGCCAGCAGCACGAAACTAGGGGGTGGGTCCTACGAGCAGTACTTC.

This chain links TRBV29-1 with TRBJ1-5, with D unclear. Germline V CDR1 and CDR2: SQVTM, ANQGSEA. The V end was cut by 7 bases, the J end by 6 bases, with 13 bases between. The length of the CDR3 is 12 residues. CDR3 nucleotide sequence: TGCAGCGCGGGCCAACCAGGTCAGCCCCAGCATTTT. Translation gives CSAGQPGQPQHF.

At least ten counts were recorded for this clonotype. Since a much larger clone is just one base distant, this may be a read error. V gene TRBV25-1 combines with J gene TRBJ2-5, with TRBD2 identical over 9 bases. Germline V lookup: CDR1 MGHDK, CDR2 SYGVNS. This CDR3 has 15 amino acids. CDR3 protein: CASSETGGRAETQHF. The CDR3 bases are TGTGCCAGCAGTGAAACCGGCGGGAGGGCCGAGACCCAGCACTTC.

Only a few counts were recorded for this clonotype. The chain recombines TRBV7-9 with TRBJ2-7; D is possibly TRBD1 (5 bases). The CDR3 totals 15 residues. The V end lost 1 base, the J end lost 3 bases, and 13 bases lay between the germline ends. CDR1 is SEHNR and CDR2 is FQNEAQ in the germline V gene (reference sequence). This CDR3 is CASSLGSGYFYEQYF. The CDR3 DNA follows: TGTGCCAGCAGCTTAGGGTCAGGGTACTTCTACGAGCAGTACTTC.

Regarding this clonotype: One junction end does not reproduce the germline sequence, and a read error may be involved. The CDR3 sequence is CASGLKGADGNQPQHF. CDR3 nucleotide sequence: TGTGCCAGCGGCTTAAAAGGGGCAGACGGGAATCAGCCCCAGCATTTT. The chain recombines TRBV7-9 with TRBJ1-5; maybe TRBD1 (5 bases). CDR1 and CDR2 from the germline V gene are SEHNR and FQNEAQ (reference sequence). The CDR3 is made up of 16 amino acids.

On this clonotype itself: This sequence may be a read error, since a much larger clone differs from it by one base. The V gene is TRBV7-9, the J gene TRBJ2-7; 8 nucleotides align to TRBD1. Germline V CDR1 and CDR2: SEHNR, FQNEAQ (reference sequence). This CDR3 has 15 amino acids. The V and J ends lost 8 bases and 5 bases, in that order; junction bases with no gene match: 14. The CDR3 DNA reads TGTGCCAGCGGCCAGTTGGACAGGGACCTCAACGAGCAGTACTTC. Translating gives CASGQLDRDLNEQYF.